The 24 T cell receptor beta chains below come from one sample, sequenced in a study of OX40 agonist ivuxolimab in advanced cancers. Sequenced by immunoSEQ multiplex PCR; TCRdb stores in-frame clones only, minus some. The sample lists roughly 72,000 clones; around 94% were seen once. Sequencing was performed on CD4+ or CD8+ T cells sorted from blood, taken in a trial of the OX40 agonist ivuxolimab. These receptors originate from an adult with an advanced solid tumor such as melanoma, head and neck, liver or kidney cancer.

This chain uses TRBV5-8 with TRBJ1-2; possibly TRBD1 for D (6 bases). The CDR3 extends over 13 amino acids. Germline CDR1 is SGHTS and CDR2 is YDEGEE. The V end was cut by 2 bases, the J end by 2 bases, with 7 bases between. The CDR3 here is CASSFGQNYGYTF. The CDR3, as DNA: TGTGCCAGCAGCTTCGGACAGAACTATGGCTACACCTTC.

The J gene is TRBJ2-3, the V gene TRBV6-5; D perhaps matches TRBD2 (6 bases). From germline, CDR1 is MNHEY and CDR2 SVGAGI. Trimming took 0 bases from V and 6 from J, leaving 16 bases between them. The CDR3 sequence is 16 residues long. In DNA form, the CDR3 reads TGTGCCAGCAGTTACTCAGAGAGGGGAGGTGGCGATACGCAGTATTTT. This encodes CASSYSERGGGDTQYF.

The V gene is TRBV5-8, the J gene TRBJ1-1; D is unclear. V lost 10 bases and J 5 bases, leaving 12 bases between the germline ends. Germline assignment: CDR1 SGHTS and CDR2 YDEGEE. The CDR3 is made up of 11 amino acids. The CDR3 nucleotides read TGTGCCGAGACGGGCGTTACTGAAGCTTTCTTT. The encoded protein is CAETGVTEAFF.

The genes are TRBV6-5 and TRBJ1-6; D gene uncertain. Trimming took off 6 bases at V and 9 bases at J, with 9 bases between the two ends. The CDR3 has 12 residues. Germline CDR1 MNHEY, CDR2 SVGAGI. CDR3 residues: CASSPYGSPLHF. CDR3 nucleotide sequence: TGTGCCAGCAGCCCCTACGGTTCACCCCTCCACTTT.

The sample holds a few counts of this clone. The rearrangement links TRBV25-1 to TRBJ1-2; 8 positions agree with TRBD1. Trimming cost V 8 bases and J 7 bases; bases outside gene matches: 9. Germline assignment: CDR1 MGHDK and CDR2 SYGVNS. The CDR3 sequence is 13 residues long. The CDR3 reads CASLPAQGAGYTF. CDR3 nucleotide sequence: TGTGCCAGCCTCCCCGCTCAGGGGGCTGGCTACACCTTC.

The chain joins TRBV4-3 to TRBJ2-3, with 7 bases fitting TRBD2. The CDR3 sequence is 14 residues long. Germline V lookup: CDR1 LGHNA, CDR2 YSLEER. V shed 1 base and J 4 bases; nucleotides not matched to a gene: 2. CDR3 nucleotides: TGCGCCAGCAGCCAAGTGGGGGGGGCAGATACGCAGTATTTT. Residues: CASSQVGGADTQYF.

The rearrangement uses TRBV6-5 and TRBJ1-2; D not certain. This CDR3 region has 15 residues. Germline values: CDR1 MNHEY, CDR2 SVGAGI. The germline V and J ends were trimmed by 6 bases and 4 bases, with 18 bases remaining between them. The CDR3 bases are TGTGCCAGCAGCCCTACCGTCGTTGGCGGCTATGGCTACACCTTC. Amino acid sequence: CASSPTVVGGYGYTF.

The V call is TRBV9, the J call TRBJ1-2; TRBD1 matches 11 bases. This CDR3 is built from 15 residues. The germline V gene has CDR1 SGDLS and CDR2 YYNGEE. The V segment lost 0 bases and the J segment 3 bases; nucleotides outside the gene matches: 1. The CDR3 sequence: CASSVGTGGDYGYTF. DNA of the CDR3: TGTGCCAGCAGCGTAGGGACAGGGGGCGACTATGGCTACACCTTC.

This clone was observed a single time. The chain is built from TRBV5-4 and TRBJ2-3; 15 bases fit TRBD2. Germline V gene data show CDR1 as SGHNT and CDR2 as YYREEE (reference sequence). The CDR3 consists of 16 residues. Trimming cost V 4 bases and J 7 bases; bases outside gene matches: 7. The CDR3 DNA is TGTGCCAGCAGCCGGACTAGCGGGAGGGACTGGAATACGCAGTATTTT. Translation gives CASSRTSGRDWNTQYF.

The chain links TRBV7-2 to TRBJ2-3; D may be TRBD2 (5 bases). Trimming pared 2 bases from V and 0 bases from J, leaving 9 bases between. This CDR3 is built from 15 residues. Germline V gene sequence: CDR1 SGHTA, CDR2 FQGNSA. CDR3 coding DNA: TGTGCCAGCAGCTTATACGGCGGGAGCACAGATACGCAGTATTTT. Translating gives CASSLYGGSTDTQYF. Looking up the rest from reference TRBV7-2 and TRBJ2-3 gives the full variable domain: GAGVSQSPSNKVTEKGKDVELRCDPISGHTALYWYRQSLGQGLEFLIYFQGNSAPDKSGLPSDRFSAERTGGSVSTLTIQRTQQEDSAVYLCASSLYGGSTDTQYFGPGTRLTVL.

This chain uses TRBV11-2 with TRBJ1-4; D unclear. CDR1 is SGHAT and CDR2 is FQNNGV in the germline V gene. V lost 0 bases and J 6 bases, leaving 11 bases between the germline ends. CDR3 size: 15 residues. This CDR3 reads CASSLELRSDEKLFF. CDR3 in DNA: TGTGCCAGCAGCTTAGAACTCCGGAGCGATGAAAAACTGTTTTTT. Full variable domain (missing parts from reference TRBV11-2 and TRBJ1-4): EAGVAQSPRYKIIEKRQSVAFWCNPISGHATLYWYQQILGQGPKLLIQFQNNGVVDDSQLPKDRFSAERLKGVDSTLKIQPAKLEDSAVYLCASSLELRSDEKLFFGSGTQLSVL.

This chain connects TRBV27 to TRBJ2-7, with a tentative D call TRBD1 (6 bases). Per germline, CDR1 MNHEY and CDR2 SMNVEV (reference sequence). The CDR3 length is 15 residues. V lost 0 bases and J lost 2, with 11 bases in between. The CDR3 loop reads CASSLSNRAAYEQYF. CDR3 DNA sequence: TGTGCCAGCAGTTTATCGAACAGGGCCGCCTACGAGCAGTACTTC.

The V and J genes are TRBV4-3 and TRBJ2-4, with 7 bases matching TRBD1. V was clipped by 4 bases and J by 5 bases; unmatched bases: 8. Per the germline V gene, CDR1 is LGHNA and CDR2 is YSLEER. The CDR3 is made up of 15 amino acids. Here the CDR3 reads CASSLRTGSQNIQYF. The CDR3 DNA follows: TGCGCCAGCAGCCTCAGGACAGGTAGTCAAAACATTCAGTACTTC.

The chain combines TRBV5-6 with TRBJ1-2; D perhaps matches TRBD1 (5 bases). Germline lookup yields CDR1 SGHDT and CDR2 YYEEEE. This CDR3 is built from 15 residues. Trimming removed 2 bases from V and 0 bases from J, with 11 bases in between. The CDR3 nucleotides are TGTGCCAGCAGCTTCCTGACAGCCGCTAACTATGGCTACACCTTC. This translates into CASSFLTAANYGYTF.

The gene calls are TRBV7-9 and TRBJ1-5; D is perhaps TRBD1 (5 bases). Germline CDR1 is SEHNR and CDR2 is FQNEAQ (reference sequence). The CDR3 contains 15 residues. Trimming removed 4 bases at V and 2 bases at J, with 12 bases between. CDR3: CASSSGTYGNQPQHF. The DNA for the CDR3 is TGTGCCAGCAGCTCAGGGACCTACGGCAATCAGCCCCAGCATTTT.

This chain uses TRBV7-2 with TRBJ2-7; 7 bases match TRBD1. The J segment lost 6 bases and the V segment lost 3 bases, leaving 11 bases of the junction unmatched. Germline V CDR1 and CDR2: SGHTA, FQGNSA. The length of the CDR3 is 15 residues. The CDR3 spells CASSFEAGGTREQYF. In DNA, the CDR3 is TGTGCCAGCAGCTTCGAGGCAGGGGGAACTCGCGAGCAGTACTTC.

This clone came up once. V gene TRBV21-1 combines with J gene TRBJ1-5; the table's D call, TRBD1, was not checked against the DNA. TRBV21-1 is described as a pseudogene. The CDR3 is 17 residues long. The CDR3 nucleotides are TGTGCCAGCAGCCCACGTCCCGGGACATTAGGAAATCAGCCCCAGCATTTT. Translation gives CASSPRPGTLGNQPQHF.

The genes are TRBV6-1 and TRBJ2-1; 9 nucleotides align to TRBD2. The length of the CDR3 is 17 residues. Trimming took 2 bases from V and 6 from J; bases not matched to a gene: 11. Germline values: CDR1 MNHNS, CDR2 SASEGT. DNA of the CDR3: TGTGCCAGCAGTGAATGGCTGGGCGGGGGGGCCGTCAATGAGCAGTTCTTC. Its protein is CASSEWLGGGAVNEQFF.

The chain carries TRBV10-3 and TRBJ1-1; the match to TRBD1 covers 8 bases. The length of the CDR3 is 19 residues. Germline lookup yields CDR1 ENHRY and CDR2 SYGVKD. With 0 bases clipped from V and 1 base from J, the junction kept 13 bases outside the gene matches. Here the CDR3 reads CAISESLRQGASSNTEAFF. The CDR3 DNA reads as TGTGCCATCAGTGAGTCTCTAAGGCAGGGGGCTTCGTCGAACACTGAAGCTTTCTTT.

V and J are TRBV13 and TRBJ2-5; D might be TRBD2 (6 bases). Germline values: CDR1 PRHDT, CDR2 FYEKMQ (reference sequence). Trimming left V 8 bases short and J 0 bases short, with 10 bases between. CDR3 length: 13 residues. The CDR3 region is CASAGRNQETQYF. The DNA of the CDR3 is TGTGCCAGCGCGGGGAGAAACCAAGAGACCCAGTACTTC.

In regard to this clone: The missing conserved phenylalanine or tryptophan at the end of this CDR3 makes a read error likely. V usage is TRBV5-4 and J usage is TRBJ1-2, with D unclear. Germline V gene sequence: CDR1 SGHNT, CDR2 YYREEE (reference sequence). The CDR3 contains 11 residues. Trimming left V 5 bases short and J 1 base short, with 3 bases between. CDR3 protein: CASSLNYGYTL. CDR3 nucleotides: TGTGCCAGCAGTCTTAACTATGGCTACACCCTC.

The gene calls are TRBV18 and TRBJ2-7; D may be TRBD2 (6 bases). Germline V CDR1 and CDR2: KGHSH, LQKENI. CDR3 length equals 15 residues. Trimming shortened V by 4 bases and J by 0 bases, and 13 bases separated the two germline ends. In DNA, the CDR3 is TGTGCCAGCTCACTCGGAGGGGTTAGCTCCTACGAGCAGTACTTC. Encoded protein: CASSLGGVSSYEQYF.

The chain links TRBV27 to TRBJ2-7; 8 bases map to TRBD1. With 2 bases clipped from V and 3 bases from J, the junction kept 6 bases outside the gene matches. The germline V gene has CDR1 MNHEY and CDR2 SMNVEV (reference sequence). This CDR3 contains 15 residues. The CDR3 coding sequence is TGTGCCAGCAGTTTAGGCGGGGACAGGTACTACGAGCAGTACTTC. Amino acids: CASSLGGDRYYEQYF.

J is TRBJ1-2 and V is TRBV14; D gene unclear. Between the trimmed V and J ends, which lost 1 base and 7 bases, there was a span of 22 bases. The V gene's germline CDR1 is SGHDN and CDR2 FVKESK. This CDR3 has 17 residues. The CDR3 coding sequence is TGTGCCAGCAGCCAAGTCGACGGGTTGGGCTTATTTGGTGGCTACACCTTC. Protein: CASSQVDGLGLFGGYTF.